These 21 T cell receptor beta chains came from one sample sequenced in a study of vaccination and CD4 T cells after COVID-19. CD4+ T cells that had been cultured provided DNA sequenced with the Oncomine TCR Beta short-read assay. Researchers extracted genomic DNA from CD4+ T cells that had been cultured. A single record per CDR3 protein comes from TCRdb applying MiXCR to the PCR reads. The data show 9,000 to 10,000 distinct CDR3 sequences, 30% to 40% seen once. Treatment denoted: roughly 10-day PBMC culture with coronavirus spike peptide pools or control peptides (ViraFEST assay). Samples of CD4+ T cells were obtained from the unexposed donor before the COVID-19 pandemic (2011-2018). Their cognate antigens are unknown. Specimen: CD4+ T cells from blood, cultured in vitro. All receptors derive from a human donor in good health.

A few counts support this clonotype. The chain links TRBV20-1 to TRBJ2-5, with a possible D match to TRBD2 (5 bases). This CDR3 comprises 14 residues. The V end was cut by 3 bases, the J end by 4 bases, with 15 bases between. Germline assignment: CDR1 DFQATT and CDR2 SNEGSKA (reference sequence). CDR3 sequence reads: CSASLGNPGETQYF. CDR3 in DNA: TGCAGTGCTAGCCTCGGGAACCCCGGAGAGACCCAGTACTTC.

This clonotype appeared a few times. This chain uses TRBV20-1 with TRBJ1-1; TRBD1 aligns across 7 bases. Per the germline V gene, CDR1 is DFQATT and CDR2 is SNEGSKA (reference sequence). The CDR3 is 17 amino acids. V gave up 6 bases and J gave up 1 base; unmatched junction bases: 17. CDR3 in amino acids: CSARYPWTGPENTEAFF. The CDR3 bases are TGCAGTGCAAGATACCCTTGGACAGGACCTGAGAACACTGAAGCTTTCTTT.

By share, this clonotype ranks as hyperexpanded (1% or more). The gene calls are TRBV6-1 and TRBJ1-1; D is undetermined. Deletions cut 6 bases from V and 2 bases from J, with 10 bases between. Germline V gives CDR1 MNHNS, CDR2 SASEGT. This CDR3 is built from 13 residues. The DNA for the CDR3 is TGTGCCAGCAGCAGGACGTATAACACTGAAGCTTTCTTT. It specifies CASSRTYNTEAFF.

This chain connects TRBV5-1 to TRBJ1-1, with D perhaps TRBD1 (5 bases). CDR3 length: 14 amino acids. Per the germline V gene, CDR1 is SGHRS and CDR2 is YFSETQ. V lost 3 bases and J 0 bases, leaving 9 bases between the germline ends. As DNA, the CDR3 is TGCGCCAGCAGCTCGGGACTGGTGAACACTGAAGCTTTCTTT. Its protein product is CASSSGLVNTEAFF.

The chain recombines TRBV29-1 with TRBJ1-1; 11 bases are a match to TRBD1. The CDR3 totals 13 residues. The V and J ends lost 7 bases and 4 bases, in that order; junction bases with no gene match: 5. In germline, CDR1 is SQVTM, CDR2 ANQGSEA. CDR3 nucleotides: TGCAGCGGAACCGGGACAGGGGGCACTGAAGCTTTCTTT. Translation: CSGTGTGGTEAFF.

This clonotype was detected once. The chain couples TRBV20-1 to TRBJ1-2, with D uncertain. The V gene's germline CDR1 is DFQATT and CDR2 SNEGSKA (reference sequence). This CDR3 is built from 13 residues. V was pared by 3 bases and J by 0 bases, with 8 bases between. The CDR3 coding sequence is TGCAGTGCTAGTGAGAACACTAACTATGGCTACACCTTC. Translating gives CSASENTNYGYTF.

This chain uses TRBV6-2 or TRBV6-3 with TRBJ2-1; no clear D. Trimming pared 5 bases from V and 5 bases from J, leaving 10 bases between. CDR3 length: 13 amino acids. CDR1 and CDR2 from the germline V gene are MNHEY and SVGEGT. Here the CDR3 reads CASSRDRNNEQFF. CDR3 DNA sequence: TGTGCCAGCAGTCGCGACCGGAACAATGAGCAGTTCTTC.

This chain's CDR3 is CASSYPDSQQTQYF. DNA for the CDR3: TGTGCCAGCAGTTACCCCGACAGTCAACAGACCCAGTACTTC. This chain joins TRBV6-5 and TRBJ2-5, with a weak D call TRBD1 (5 bases). V gave up 2 bases and J gave up 6 bases, with 13 bases separating them. Germline V CDR1 and CDR2: MNHEY, SVGAGI. The CDR3 runs to 14 residues.

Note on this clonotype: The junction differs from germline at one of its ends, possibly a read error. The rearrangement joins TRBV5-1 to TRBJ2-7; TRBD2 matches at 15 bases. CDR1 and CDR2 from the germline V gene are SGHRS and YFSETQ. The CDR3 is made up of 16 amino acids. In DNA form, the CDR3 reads TGCGCCAGCAGCGCGGGACTAGCGGGAGGTTCCCACGAGCAGTGCTTC. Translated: CASSAGLAGGSHEQCF.

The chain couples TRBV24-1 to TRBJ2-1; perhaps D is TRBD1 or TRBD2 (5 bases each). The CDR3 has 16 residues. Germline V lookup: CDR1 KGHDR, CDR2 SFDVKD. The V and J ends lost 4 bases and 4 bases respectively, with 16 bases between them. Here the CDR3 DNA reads TGTGCCACCAGTGACCCCTCGGGGCAGCCATACAATGAGCAGTTCTTC. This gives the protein CATSDPSGQPYNEQFF.

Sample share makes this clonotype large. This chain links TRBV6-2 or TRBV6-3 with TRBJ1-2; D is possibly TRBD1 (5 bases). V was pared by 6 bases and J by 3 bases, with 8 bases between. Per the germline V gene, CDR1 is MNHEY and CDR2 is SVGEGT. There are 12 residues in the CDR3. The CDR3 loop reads CASRQGDYGYTF. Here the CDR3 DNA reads TGTGCCAGCAGGCAGGGCGACTATGGCTACACCTTC.

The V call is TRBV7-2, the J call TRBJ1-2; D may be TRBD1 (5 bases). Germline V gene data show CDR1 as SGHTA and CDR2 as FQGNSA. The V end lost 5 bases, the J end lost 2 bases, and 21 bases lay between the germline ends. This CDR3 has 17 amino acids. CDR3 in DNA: TGTGCCAGCAGCCCCGGACACGGCCGTAATGCCAACTATGGCTACACCTTC. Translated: CASSPGHGRNANYGYTF.

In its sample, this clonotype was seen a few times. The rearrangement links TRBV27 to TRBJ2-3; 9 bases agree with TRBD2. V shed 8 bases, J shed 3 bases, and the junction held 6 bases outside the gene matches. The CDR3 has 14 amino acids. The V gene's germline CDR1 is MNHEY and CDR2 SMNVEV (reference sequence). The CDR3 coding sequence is TGTGCCAGCCGAGGACTAGCGCGGACAGATACGCAGTATTTT. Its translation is CASRGLARTDTQYF.

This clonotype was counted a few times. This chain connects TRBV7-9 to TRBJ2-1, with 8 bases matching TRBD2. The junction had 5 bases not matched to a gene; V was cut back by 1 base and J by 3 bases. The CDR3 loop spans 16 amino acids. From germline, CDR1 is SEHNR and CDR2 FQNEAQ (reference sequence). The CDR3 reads CASSLGTSGNYNEQFF. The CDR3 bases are TGTGCCAGCAGCTTAGGTACTAGCGGAAACTACAATGAGCAGTTCTTC. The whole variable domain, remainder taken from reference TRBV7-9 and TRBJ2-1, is DTGVSQNPRHKITKRGQNVTFRCDPISEHNRLYWYRQTLGQGPEFLTYFQNEAQLEKSRLLSDRFSAERPKGSFSTLEIQRTEQGDSAMYLCASSLGTSGNYNEQFFGPGTRLTVL.

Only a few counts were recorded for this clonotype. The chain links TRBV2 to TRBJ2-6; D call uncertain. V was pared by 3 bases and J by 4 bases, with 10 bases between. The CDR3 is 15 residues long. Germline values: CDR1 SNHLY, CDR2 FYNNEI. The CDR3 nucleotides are TGTGCCAGCAGTGACTGGGTGTCCGGGGCCAACGTCCTGACTTTC. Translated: CASSDWVSGANVLTF.

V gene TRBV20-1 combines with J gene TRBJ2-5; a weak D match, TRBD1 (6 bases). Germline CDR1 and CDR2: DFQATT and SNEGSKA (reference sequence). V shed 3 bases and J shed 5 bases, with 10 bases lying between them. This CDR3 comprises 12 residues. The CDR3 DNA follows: TGCAGTGCTAGGCAGGGGCGGGAGACCCAGTACTTC. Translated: CSARQGRETQYF.

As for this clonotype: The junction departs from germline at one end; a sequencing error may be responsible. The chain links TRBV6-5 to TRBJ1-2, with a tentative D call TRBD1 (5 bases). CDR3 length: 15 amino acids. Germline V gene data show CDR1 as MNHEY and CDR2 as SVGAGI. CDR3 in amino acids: CVSSYLWDRSYGYTF. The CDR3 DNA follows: TGTGTCAGCAGTTACTTATGGGACCGATCCTATGGCTACACCTTC.

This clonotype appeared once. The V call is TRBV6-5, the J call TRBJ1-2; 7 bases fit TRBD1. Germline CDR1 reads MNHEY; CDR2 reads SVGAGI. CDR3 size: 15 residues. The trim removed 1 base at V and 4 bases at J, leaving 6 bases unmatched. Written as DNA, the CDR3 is TGTGCCAGCAGTTACTTCCAGGGGGTCGGCTATGGCTACACCTTC. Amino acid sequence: CASSYFQGVGYGYTF.

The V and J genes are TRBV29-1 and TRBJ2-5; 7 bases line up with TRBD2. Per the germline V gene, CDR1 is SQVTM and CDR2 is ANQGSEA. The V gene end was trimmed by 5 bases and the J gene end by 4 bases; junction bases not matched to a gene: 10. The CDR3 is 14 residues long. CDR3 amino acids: CSVLVGGLLETQYF. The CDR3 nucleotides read TGCAGCGTTCTCGTGGGAGGGCTCTTAGAGACCCAGTACTTC.

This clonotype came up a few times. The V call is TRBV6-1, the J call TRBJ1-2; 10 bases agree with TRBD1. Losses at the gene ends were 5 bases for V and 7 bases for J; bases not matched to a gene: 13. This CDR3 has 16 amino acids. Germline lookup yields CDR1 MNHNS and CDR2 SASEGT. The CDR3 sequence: CASSTHRQGARGGYTF. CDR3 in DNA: TGTGCCAGCAGTACCCACCGACAGGGGGCCCGTGGTGGCTACACCTTC.

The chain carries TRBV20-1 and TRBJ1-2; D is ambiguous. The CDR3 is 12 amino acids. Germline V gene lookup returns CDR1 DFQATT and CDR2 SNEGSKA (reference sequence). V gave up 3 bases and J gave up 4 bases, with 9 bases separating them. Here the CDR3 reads CSASSIGYGYTF. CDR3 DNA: TGCAGTGCTAGTTCCATAGGCTATGGCTACACCTTC.